This TCR beta chain appears in the sequencing data of a study of cytomegalovirus exposure and HLA in healthy donors (dated by TCRdb to about 2017). For the study in its entirety: An earlier analysis of about 530 of the donors reported about 300 Gb of sequence data and some 110 million unique TCR beta sequences obtained from around 190 million T cells. Genome-wide SNP genotypes for about three fifths of the roughly 670 donors were used in a later genetic analysis, which treated that subset as a discovery cohort. Roughly five DR-DQ haplotypes were treated as single units for association and clustering because of strong linkage in the cohort. Every discovery cohort repertoire had been produced on one sequencing platform. An early release covering approximately 600 HLA-typed donors comprised approximately 290 gigabases of sequencing data and tens of millions of unique TCR sequences. Donor age, sex, ethnicity and CMV serostatus were collected together with the repertoire data. HLA typing covered class I and class II loci at four-digit resolution. Across approximately 400 genotyped donors of the cohort, an average of roughly 230,000 unique TCR beta nucleotide sequences per donor were sequenced, and around 20% of those sequences were non-productive. To predict cytomegalovirus infection status, the study combined high-throughput TCR immunosequencing, statistical association of individual TCRs with disease status, and machine learning. Rather than drawing on any new phenotypic data, the later analysis identified candidate immune exposures from TCR beta sequences and the way those sequences occurred across donors. A later analysis re-analyzed previously published TCR beta repertoires from roughly 690 donors and added high-resolution HLA genotyping to study TCR occurrence patterns. An earlier analysis of nearly 600 of the donors applied high-throughput TCR beta sequencing to assess whether each TCR beta V gene segment acted as functional or pseudogenic. Among the roughly 410 genotyped donors, under 90% belonged to the genetic ancestry cluster associated with self-reported Caucasian donors. Typing coverage differed by locus: A, B, C, DRB1 and DQB1 were typed in about 629-640 donors, DQA1 in roughly 510, DPA1 in nearly 610, and DPB1 in around 490. A separate validation cohort of roughly 110 different subjects was used in addition to the approximately 700-subject first cohort. The study aimed to test whether signatures of past pathogen exposure could be identified by cataloging public T cell receptors. The T cell repertoires of around 730 subjects were profiled by immunosequencing and related to cytomegalovirus serostatus.

Notes on this clone: Its antigen is still unknown. No much larger clone is present one base from it, and per-base qualities are unavailable.

The cohort comprised 666 healthy bone marrow donors. All cohort members were sampled while nominally healthy, although unrecorded immune exposures were likely present. The donor was CMV seronegative and belonged to the group of over 300 seronegative cohort members. A peripheral blood sample was collected from each donor, and TCR beta sequencing was performed on peripheral blood mononuclear cells. The Qiagen DNeasy Blood Extraction Kit was used to extract genomic DNA from the blood cell samples. Looking up the germline V gene yields CDR1 MGHDK and CDR2 SYGVNS. The germline V and J ends show losses of 1 base and 1 base respectively, and no gene match explains 5 bases of the junction. The CDR3 contains 16 residues, cysteine and phenylalanine counted. Of the read, only the CDR3 DNA is kept; its 48 bases are in frame from base 1. Overall study outcomes, separate from this receptor: V-gene and J-gene trimming of TCR beta chains was associated with a missense DCLRE1C variant in a later genetic analysis, and the association was replicated in an independent cohort. A further reported finding was that TCR beta sequences accurately predicted the HLA-A and HLA-B alleles for most subjects in the first cohort. A later analysis found that HLA-associated TCR beta chains were more clonally expanded and had lower generation probabilities than equally common non-associated chains. The study listed 150 to 200 TCR beta chains as associated with cytomegalovirus. Linkage disequilibrium might explain the correlated functional status among segregating V segments, but an unknown experimental factor could not be excluded. In a later analysis, TCR association rates were found to vary across HLA loci, with the most associated TCRs seen for DRB1 alleles and the fewest for HLA-C alleles. In this cohort, only TCR beta chains were sequenced, and detectable features were limited by the absence of alpha or paired-chain data. Broadly in line with IMGT annotations, most TCR beta V segments showed up in productive rearrangements about 87% or about 30% of the time in an earlier analysis of 450 to 750 of the donors. Across donors, most TCR sequences were observed very rarely, whereas some public TCRs were present in many individuals. According to the authors, the approach could potentially be generalized to other disease states and immunological phenotypes. Because HLA typing was unavailable for some donors at each locus, only the typed subset was used in association tests. According to a later analysis, most CMV-associated TCR beta chains appeared to be HLA-restricted, and the HLA associations seemed to be driven largely by CMV exposure. The earlier analysis of 587 of the donors excluded seventeen rarely observed V segments, including chromosome 9 orphons, because counts were too low. In vitro tests confirmed that a few of the cytomegalovirus-associated TCR beta chains recognize cytomegalovirus antigens. A later genetic analysis reported fewer N-insertions in productive TCRs among donors in an Asian-associated ancestry cluster than the approximately 700-donor mean. Presence/absence analyses assumed roughly uniform sequencing depth across donors, an assumption that may not hold. Assigning TCR associations to individual alleles was difficult when HLA alleles, especially DR and DQ, strongly co-occurred. CMV serostatus was the only immune exposure information available for the cohort. The 87-base-pair reads could not distinguish some IMGT-functional V segments, including TRBV6-2 and TRBV6-3, so those segments were excluded. In a later analysis, 15,000 to 20,000 TCR beta sequences were associated with specific HLA alleles at a false discovery rate of 0.05. A group of highly shared sequence variants was considered likely to be a technical artifact of the sequencing pipeline. Cytomegalovirus status was reported to be diagnosed by the classifier with high specificity and sensitivity in both the original and validation cohorts. In a later analysis, several top co-occurrence clusters were reported to appear linked to parvovirus B19, influenza, CMV and Epstein-Barr virus.

Receptor libraries were prepared by the immunoSEQ multiplex PCR assay. The multiplex PCR relied on a mix of 60 forward primers for TCR Vbeta segments and 13 reverse primers for TCR Jbeta segments. A multiplex PCR assay on genomic DNA amplified the CDR3 region of rearranged TCR beta genes. The amplified TCR beta libraries were sequenced on the Illumina HiSeq System as 87-base-pair reads. The published analysis was carried out like this. In a later analysis, 80 million or so unique TCR beta chains were counted across the approximately 670 repertoires, and roughly 11 million of these chains were shared by at least two donors. Raw reads were error-corrected and collapsed into unique sequences with a nearest-neighbor algorithm that merged closely related sequences to remove PCR and sequencing errors. V, D and J gene segments were assigned by aligning CDR3 sequences to IMGT reference sequences. For a sequence to be retained, a match of at least six nucleotides was required to both a V gene segment and a J gene segment. A rearrangement counted as productive if the CDR3 had no stop codons and remained in frame with V and J, and every other rearrangement counted as non-productive. Following IMGT convention, CDR3 was defined as the stretch from the second conserved V-encoded cysteine up to the conserved J-encoded phenylalanine. In an earlier analysis of around 540 of the donors, sequences lacking an unambiguous match to a single V gene segment were excluded. In an earlier analysis of some 590 of the donors, a V segment was called functional when productive rearrangements were above 56.7%, and segregating when the standard deviation between donors exceeded 5%. A statistical classification framework was developed to diagnose cytomegalovirus status using the catalog of TCR beta chain sequences. V and J gene assignment, in a later analysis, came from comparing TCR nucleotide sequences with IMGT/GENE-DB human TR gene sequences. A later analysis assigned CDR3 sequences and most-parsimonious VDJ recombination scenarios with the TCRdist pipeline. In a later analysis, each TCR beta chain was defined by its CDR3 amino acid sequence together with its V-gene family, and reads lacking a unique V-gene family were excluded. As a way to deal with suspected cross-contamination and a sequencing artifact, a later analysis dropped hundreds of nucleotide sequences that were highly shared and had low generation probability. In a later analysis, a clonal expansion index was calculated for each public chain from normalized within-repertoire ranks of inferred template counts. A later analysis computed generation probabilities with a VDJ recombination model fitted to out-of-frame rearrangements, and checked the results against IGoR. Hypergeometric tests were used in a later analysis to score TCR-TCR, TCR-HLA and TCR-CMV co-occurrence, with a repertoire-size bias correction applied to the TCR pairs. False discovery rates were estimated in a later analysis by permuting HLA or CMV assignments 20 times. In a later analysis, co-occurring TCRs were grouped using DBSCAN, with TCRdist sequence similarity added in when clustering inside HLA-allele-positive subsets. Repertoires with fewer than 30,000 or more than 120,000 public chains, plus five repertoires with anomalous nucleotide sharing, were excluded from co-occurrence clustering. In TCRdb, the immuneACCESS table is reduced to in-frame sequences with V and J assigned. These tables do not hold every clone; where another copy was compared, an unresolved V gene accounts for under half, and the others remain unexplained. V, J and clone size are those of that table, while D and trimming were read from the DNA. This sample gives some 150,000 clones in total; 75% to 85% of them show up just once. Approximately 4.5% of the sample is in the top ten clones.

The chain is made from TRBV25-1 and TRBJ2-3, and TRBD2 matches 7 of the central bases. The sample comprised PBMCs. The origin of this receptor is a man in his thirties or forties in good health and CMV-seronegative. The CDR3 protein sequence reads: CASSEWGGSRTDTQYF. The sequenced DNA is TGTGCCAGCAGTGAATGGGGGGGGTCGCGCACAGATACGCAGTATTTT.